The rows below give T cell receptor beta chains drawn from one sample of a study of blood T cell repertoires in COVID-19. Only in-frame clones appear in the TCRdb table, and some are missing; sequencing was by immunoSEQ multiplex PCR. This table has about 270,000 clones, 86% appearing once. The sequenced material came from peripheral blood. The receptors shown here come from a man aged 35 to 55 who had recovered from COVID-19. CDR3s include the opening cysteine and the closing phenylalanine or tryptophan. The order of the fields is D gene, V gene, clone size, J gene, CDR3 protein, CDR3 DNA. D genes are given only for firm matches. Some rows mark clone size as missing; the rest say once, few, many or name a class of expanded clone.

NA	TRBV9	NA	TRBJ2-3	CASSVELPSTDTQYF	TGTGCCAGCAGCGTAGAGCTCCCGAGCACAGATACGCAGTATTTT
NA	TRBV6-6	once	TRBJ2-7	CASSCRDCSYEQYF	TGTGCCAGCAGTTGCCGGGACTGCTCCTACGAGCAGTACTTC
NA	TRBV6-2/TRBV6-3	once	TRBJ1-1	CASSYSLLMFSGDTEAFF	TGTGCCAGCAGTTACTCCTTATTGATGTTTTCAGGGGACACTGAAGCTTTCTTT
NA	TRBV5-1	NA	TRBJ2-5	CASSLGAGNSRETQYF	TGCGCCAGCAGCTTGGGCGCAGGCAACTCCAGAGAGACCCAGTACTTC
NA	TRBV19	NA	TRBJ2-4	CASSTLAKNIQYF	TGTGCCAGTAGTACCTTAGCCAAAAACATTCAGTACTTC
TRBD2	TRBV3-1/TRBV3-2	NA	TRBJ2-3	CASSPGGLVRTDTQYF	TGTGCCAGCAGCCCCGGGGGACTAGTGAGGACAGATACGCAGTATTTT
NA	TRBV9	few	TRBJ2-2	CASSVGSVRSGELFF	TGTGCCAGCAGCGTAGGAAGCGTGAGGTCCGGGGAGCTGTTTTTT
TRBD2	TRBV5-4	few	TRBJ2-1	CASSLESGALSYNEQFF	TGTGCCAGCAGCTTGGAGAGCGGGGCCTTATCCTACAATGAGCAGTTCTTC
TRBD2	TRBV19	NA	TRBJ2-1	CASSIVGGNWNYNEQFF	TGTGCCAGTAGTATAGTGGGAGGGAATTGGAATTACAATGAGCAGTTCTTC
NA	TRBV20-1	NA	TRBJ2-3	CSASFTDTQYF	TGCAGTGCTAGCTTCACAGATACGCAGTATTTT
NA	TRBV7-8	NA	TRBJ1-1	CAISHLWNTEAFF	TGTGCCATATCACACCTTTGGAACACTGAAGCTTTCTTT
NA	TRBV3-1/TRBV3-2	NA	TRBJ2-1	CASSQAGKSGANEQFF	TGTGCCAGCAGCCAAGCCGGGAAATCTGGCGCTAATGAGCAGTTCTTC
TRBD1	TRBV4-2	NA	TRBJ1-1	CASSREGASGYSEAFF	TGTGCCAGCAGCCGAGAGGGGGCGTCGGGTTATAGTGAAGCTTTCTTT
TRBD1	TRBV7-6	NA	TRBJ2-5	CASSLGTGVVETQYF	TGTGCCAGCAGCTTAGGAACAGGGGTAGTAGAGACCCAGTACTTC
TRBD1	TRBV7-2	NA	TRBJ1-2	CASSLGGQGPGYTF	TGTGCCAGCAGCTTAGGGGGACAGGGTCCTGGCTACACCTTC
NA	TRBV12-3/TRBV12-4	few	TRBJ2-3	CASTPGSGGTQYF	TGTGCCAGCACCCCCGGGTCTGGAGGTACGCAGTATTTT
TRBD2	TRBV5-4	NA	TRBJ2-7	CASSCPGGSGGIQHSYEQYF	TGTGCCAGCAGCTGTCCTGGTGGTAGCGGGGGGATACAACACTCCTACGAGCAGTACTTC
NA	TRBV19	NA	TRBJ1-2	CASTRGGGTGGYTF	TGTGCCAGTACCAGGGGCGGGGGTACGGGAGGCTACACCTTC
TRBD1	TRBV19	NA	TRBJ2-7	CASSIRQGNSYEQYF	TGTGCCAGTAGTATACGACAGGGCAATTCTTACGAGCAGTACTTC
TRBD2	TRBV5-4	NA	TRBJ2-3	CASSVPGLDQADTQYF	TGTGCCAGCAGCGTACCGGGACTAGATCAGGCAGATACGCAGTATTTT
TRBD1	TRBV6-5	NA	TRBJ1-6	CASSWTGVNSPLHF	TGTGCCAGCAGCTGGACAGGGGTGAATTCACCCCTCCACTTT
NA	TRBV12-3/TRBV12-4	NA	TRBJ2-3	CASSTRRGTQYF	TGTGCCAGCAGTACCCGGCGAGGTACGCAGTATTTT
NA	TRBV7-2	NA	TRBJ2-1	CASSHPGAPKQFF	TGTGCCAGCAGCCACCCTGGGGCCCCAAAGCAGTTCTTC
NA	TRBV3-1/TRBV3-2	few	TRBJ1-3	CASTRQTGNTIYF	TGTGCCAGCACCCGACAGACTGGAAACACCATATATTTT
NA	TRBV25-1	NA	TRBJ2-2	CASSWGQGGELFF	TGTGCCAGCAGTTGGGGACAAGGCGGGGAGCTGTTTTTT
NA	TRBV15	once	TRBJ2-1	CATSRDLSTTYNEQFF	TGTGCCACCAGCAGAGATCTTTCGACTACATACAATGAGCAGTTCTTC
TRBD1	TRBV7-9	NA	TRBJ2-2	CASSRPGTGGAGELFF	TGTGCCAGCAGCCGTCCCGGGACAGGGGGGGCCGGGGAGCTGTTTTTT
NA	TRBV10-3	NA	TRBJ2-7	CAIQRQAPGEQYF	TGTGCCATCCAAAGACAGGCCCCGGGGGAGCAGTACTTC
TRBD1	TRBV29-1	once	TRBJ2-3	CSVKPTGADTQYF	TGCAGCGTAAAACCCACAGGGGCAGATACGCAGTATTTT
TRBD1	TRBV7-6	NA	TRBJ2-7	CASSPVPGTVKEQYF	TGTGCCAGCAGCCCAGTTCCCGGGACAGTGAAAGAGCAGTACTTC
TRBD1	TRBV27	NA	TRBJ2-2	CASSFPSGQGAGELFF	TGTGCCAGCAGTTTCCCATCGGGACAGGGGGCCGGGGAGCTGTTTTTT
NA	TRBV6-4	NA	TRBJ1-6	CASSDTKKLSPNSPLHF	TGTGCCAGCAGTGACACTAAAAAGCTTTCTCCGAATTCACCCCTCCACTTT
TRBD1	TRBV7-9	NA	TRBJ2-3	CASSPNTGGETGDTQYF	TGTGCCAGCAGCCCCAATACAGGGGGCGAAACGGGAGATACGCAGTATTTT
NA	TRBV5-5	NA	TRBJ1-4	CASSLGQGYNEKLFF	TGTGCCAGCAGCTTGGGGCAGGGGTACAATGAAAAACTGTTTTTT
NA	TRBV6-1	NA	TRBJ1-5	CASSEYRPNQPQHF	TGTGCCAGCAGTGAATACAGACCCAATCAGCCCCAGCATTTT
NA	TRBV15	NA	TRBJ2-7	CATSRVIGSYEQYF	TGTGCCACCAGCAGAGTAATCGGCTCCTACGAGCAGTACTTC
NA	TRBV6-5	NA	TRBJ1-1	CASRRQGTEAFF	TGTGCCAGCAGACGGCAGGGGACTGAAGCTTTCTTT
NA	TRBV20-1	few	TRBJ1-1	CSASGTKQAFF	TGCAGTGCTAGTGGGACAAAACAAGCTTTCTTT
TRBD2	TRBV9	NA	TRBJ2-1	CASSPGTSGAYEQFF	TGTGCCAGCAGCCCCGGGACTAGCGGGGCTTATGAGCAGTTCTTC
TRBD2	TRBV25-1	NA	TRBJ2-2	CASSGGLAGRGELFF	TGTGCCAGCAGTGGGGGACTAGCGGGAAGAGGGGAGCTGTTTTTT